This TCR beta chain was identified during a study of CD8 T cells in ankylosing spondylitis. Broader study findings: Reactive arthritis synovial fluid and blood previously showed some of these motif variants. Seemingly distinctive of ankylosing spondylitis blood was a TCR beta motif formed by eight highly homologous variants.

TCRdb ran MiXCR on the 5' RACE reads and lists one entry per CDR3 protein. The data contain some 800,000 distinct CDR3 sequences, 10% to 15% of them seen just once; the ten biggest clones take up approximately 0.46%. This clonotype was seen a handful of times. Antigen specificity is unknown. V dropped 3 bases and J dropped 3; count of bases not matched to a gene: 8. This CDR3 is built from 16 residues. Germline CDR1 LGHNA, CDR2 YNFKEQ. The clonotype was recovered from a male donor with ankylosing spondylitis. The sample taken for sequencing was blood, either unsorted or a sorted T cell fraction (not recorded which). This chain uses TRBV4-2 with TRBJ1-5; 7 bases fit TRBD1. The CDR3 is CASSQTGTEPNQPQHF. The CDR3, as DNA: TGTGCCAGCAGCCAGACCGGGACAGAACCCAATCAGCCCCAGCATTTT.